The 21 T cell receptor beta chains below were found in one sample sequenced in a study of PD-1 blockade in classical Hodgkin lymphoma. Sample time point: cycle 4 day 1 (C4D1), after five to seven weeks of nivolumab. Relapse was seen in all patients after autologous stem cell transplantation, and brentuximab vedotin exposure was variable. From thawed PBMCs, CD4+ T cells were purified using magnetic negative selection. TCRdb's copy holds only in-frame clones and misses some; the assay was immunoSEQ multiplex PCR. Found here are approximately 22,000 clones, around three quarters of them singletons; the top ten hold roughly 1.2%. The sample here was CD4+ T cells from blood, taken before the fourth cycle of nivolumab. Receptors originate from a human donor with classical Hodgkin lymphoma.

This clone was detected once. Here the CDR3 reads CAWTGGLNYGYTF. CDR3 nucleotide sequence: TGTGCCTGGACCGGTGGTTTGAACTATGGCTACACCTTC. The chain has TRBV30 and TRBJ1-2; D is undetermined. This CDR3 contains 13 residues. V was clipped by 4 bases and J by 2 bases, with 11 bases between them. Germline loops: CDR1 GTSNPN, CDR2 SVGIG (reference sequence).

This clone was detected a few times. The chain couples TRBV18 to TRBJ1-5, with 11 nucleotides matching TRBD1. The germline V gene has CDR1 KGHSH and CDR2 LQKENI. Trimming took 2 bases from V and 7 from J; bases not matched to a gene: 4. The CDR3 totals 15 residues. The CDR3 reads CASSPGTGGIQPQHF. CDR3 bases: TGTGCCAGCTCACCAGGGACAGGGGGTATACAGCCCCAGCATTTT. Full variable domain (outside the CDR3, taken from reference TRBV18 and TRBJ1-5): NAGVMQNPRHLVRRRGQEARLRCSPMKGHSHVYWYRQLPEEGLKFMVYLQKENIIDESGMPKERFSAEFPKEGPSILRIQQVVRGDSAAYFCASSPGTGGIQPQHFGDGTRLSIL.

The rearrangement links TRBV11-1 to TRBJ2-6; D unclear. This CDR3 comprises 16 residues. The germline gives CDR1 SGHAT, CDR2 FQDESV (reference sequence). Trimming pared 3 bases from V and 1 base from J, leaving 10 bases between. In DNA form, the CDR3 reads TGTGCCAGCAGCTTGCTTCTGATATCTGGGGCCAACGTCCTGACTTTC. This gives the protein CASSLLLISGANVLTF.

In its sample, this clone ranks as medium-sized. The rearrangement uses TRBV6-5 and TRBJ1-2; the match to TRBD1 covers 9 bases. The junction had 7 bases not matched to a gene; V was cut back by 2 bases and J by 3 bases. The CDR3 has 16 residues. The germline V gene has CDR1 MNHEY and CDR2 SVGAGI. CDR3 amino acids: CASSYVGRQGDYGYTF. In nucleotides, the CDR3 is TGTGCCAGCAGTTACGTCGGGCGACAGGGGGACTATGGCTACACCTTC.

The chain couples TRBV6-1 to TRBJ2-5, with TRBD2 matching over 9 bases. The CDR3 consists of 14 residues. The J segment lost 6 bases and the V segment lost 6 bases, leaving 8 bases of the junction unmatched. Germline CDR1 is MNHNS and CDR2 is SASEGT. In DNA form, the CDR3 reads TGTGCCAGCAGCCGGGAGCGGGGGGTAAAGACCCAGTACTTC. This sequence encodes CASSRERGVKTQYF.

The chain carries TRBV12-5 and TRBJ2-5; 9 nucleotides line up with TRBD1. This CDR3 contains 17 residues. V trimming: 2 bases; J trimming: 1 base; junction bases outside the gene matches: 8. Germline-derived CDR1 and CDR2 are LGHNT and FRNRAP. The CDR3 DNA sequence: TGTGCTAGTGGTTTGCGGACAGGGGACAAAGGCCAAGAGACCCAGTACTTC. Amino acid sequence: CASGLRTGDKGQETQYF.

The chain links TRBV30 to TRBJ1-5; 9 bases fit TRBD1. The CDR3 runs to 13 residues. The germline gives CDR1 GTSNPN, CDR2 SVGIG (reference sequence). With V trimmed by 5 bases and J by 2 bases, 1 base remained unmatched. In DNA, the CDR3 is TGTGCCTGGGACAGGGGGGGCAATCAGCCCCAGCATTTT. This gives the protein CAWDRGGNQPQHF. The whole variable domain, remainder taken from reference TRBV30 and TRBJ1-5, is SQTIHQWPATLVQPVGSPLSLECTVEGTSNPNLYWYRQAAGRGLQLLFYSVGIGQISSEVPQNLSASRPQDRQFILSSKKLLLSDSGFYLCAWDRGGNQPQHFGDGTRLSIL.

In its sample, this clone was seen once. The rearrangement links TRBV7-9 to TRBJ2-5; a weak D match, TRBD2 (5 bases). Trimming shortened V by 0 bases and J by 5 bases, and 10 bases separated the two germline ends. CDR3 length equals 14 residues. Germline CDR1 and CDR2: SEHNR and FQNEAQ (reference sequence). The CDR3 here is CASSLAGVVETQYF. CDR3 coding DNA: TGTGCCAGCAGCTTAGCCGGGGTTGTGGAGACCCAGTACTTC.

The chain recombines TRBV7-9 with TRBJ1-2; D might be TRBD1 (5 bases). Trimming stripped 5 bases from V and 7 bases from J, with 23 bases between. Germline V CDR1 and CDR2: SEHNR, FQNEAQ (reference sequence). The length of the CDR3 is 16 residues. CDR3 sequence: CASSQTTGTLAFGYTF. CDR3 in DNA: TGTGCCAGCAGCCAAACTACCGGGACCCTGGCTTTTGGCTACACCTTC.

The chain joins TRBV18 to TRBJ2-1, with TRBD2 matching over 12 bases. The CDR3 has 18 residues. Looked up from germline, CDR1 is KGHSH and CDR2 is LQKENI. The J segment lost 1 base and the V segment lost 0 bases, leaving 4 bases of the junction unmatched. This CDR3 reads CASSPPTSGGSSYNEQFF. In DNA, the CDR3 is TGTGCCAGCTCACCACCGACTAGCGGGGGTTCTTCCTACAATGAGCAGTTCTTC.

This chain uses TRBV6-6 with TRBJ2-3; D is unresolved. V lost 0 bases, J lost 0 bases, and 7 bases lay in between. Germline loops: CDR1 MNHNY, CDR2 SVGAGI (reference sequence). The CDR3 sequence is 15 residues long. DNA for the CDR3: TGTGCCAGCAGTTACTCGCACACTAGCACAGATACGCAGTATTTT. This translates into CASSYSHTSTDTQYF.

The chain has TRBV5-4 and TRBJ2-3, with 7 bases matching TRBD2. This CDR3 has 16 amino acids. Losses at the gene ends were 0 bases for V and 0 bases for J; bases not matched to a gene: 4. CDR1 is SGHNT, CDR2 YYREEE, per germline (reference sequence). In DNA form, the CDR3 reads TGTGCCAGCAGCTTGGGACTAGCCGTGAGCACAGATACGCAGTATTTT. Amino acids: CASSLGLAVSTDTQYF.

The chain has TRBV28 and TRBJ1-2, with a weak D call TRBD1 (5 bases). CDR3 length: 14 amino acids. Trimming left V 2 bases short and J 2 bases short, with 9 bases between. Germline CDR1 MDHEN, CDR2 SYDVKM. The CDR3 here is CASSLGAQNYGYTF. The CDR3 DNA sequence: TGTGCCAGCAGTTTAGGGGCGCAAAACTATGGCTACACCTTC.

This chain connects TRBV10-3 to TRBJ2-2; 8 bases align to TRBD2. The CDR3 is made up of 15 amino acids. CDR1 and CDR2 from the germline V gene are ENHRY and SYGVKD. The V and J ends lost 6 bases and 6 bases, in that order; junction bases with no gene match: 9. This chain's CDR3 is CAISGLAGSPGELFF. Written as DNA, the CDR3 is TGTGCCATCAGCGGGTTAGCGGGGTCCCCCGGGGAGCTGTTTTTT.

The chain uses TRBV19 and TRBJ2-5; 12 positions agree with TRBD2. Looked up from germline, CDR1 is LNHDA and CDR2 is SQIVND (reference sequence). The CDR3 has 15 amino acids. V lost 8 bases and J lost 1; bases outside the gene matches: 5. CDR3 in DNA: TGTGCCAGTGGTGCTAGCGGGGGGGCCCAAGAGACCCAGTACTTC. Residues: CASGASGGAQETQYF.

This chain uses TRBV29-1 with TRBJ2-3; 8 nucleotides match TRBD2. This CDR3 region has 15 residues. Germline V gives CDR1 SQVTM, CDR2 ANQGSEA. V dropped 4 bases and J dropped 0; count of bases not matched to a gene: 6. The CDR3 loop reads CSVAGLAQSTDTQYF. CDR3 in DNA: TGCAGCGTTGCCGGACTAGCACAAAGCACAGATACGCAGTATTTT.

CDR3 protein: CASSPTGGGAVDTQYF. The DNA of the CDR3 is TGTGCCAGCAGCCCGACCGGCGGGGGGGCTGTAGATACGCAGTATTTT. The chain uses TRBV9 and TRBJ2-3; 9 nucleotides agree with TRBD2. V shed 4 bases and J 5 bases; nucleotides not matched to a gene: 11. The length of the CDR3 is 16 residues. The germline CDR1 and CDR2 sequences are SGDLS and YYNGEE. Complete variable domain (other parts from reference TRBV9 and TRBJ2-3): DSGVTQTPKHLITATGQRVTLRCSPRSGDLSVYWYQQSLDQGLQFLIQYYNGEERAKGNILERFSAQQFPDLHSELNLSSLELGDSALYFCASSPTGGGAVDTQYFGPGTRLTVL.

The chain has TRBV7-2 and TRBJ2-7; D gene uncertain. The CDR3 length is 13 residues. V shed 4 bases and J shed 3 bases, with 10 bases lying between them. The germline V gene encodes CDR1 SGHTA and CDR2 FQGNSA. CDR3: CASSSPYFYEQYF. CDR3 nucleotides: TGTGCCAGCAGCTCCCCTTACTTCTACGAGCAGTACTTC.

This rearrangement joins TRBV7-8 to TRBJ2-4; 9 nucleotides line up with TRBD2. CDR3 length: 17 residues. Germline V gives CDR1 SGHVS, CDR2 FQNEAQ. V trimming: 1 base; J trimming: 2 bases; junction bases outside the gene matches: 6. The CDR3 DNA follows: TGTGCCAGCAGCTTAGGGGGGACTAGCTTGCCCAAAAACATTCAGTACTTC. The encoded protein is CASSLGGTSLPKNIQYF.

The chain carries TRBV5-1 and TRBJ2-7; D not certain. The CDR3 loop spans 15 amino acids. V gave up 0 bases and J gave up 0 bases, with 10 bases separating them. CDR1 is SGHRS, CDR2 YFSETQ, per germline. CDR3 region: CASSLGQTGSYEQYF. Here the CDR3 DNA reads TGCGCCAGCAGCTTGGGCCAGACCGGCTCCTACGAGCAGTACTTC.

The rearrangement uses TRBV11-2 and TRBJ1-2; D might be TRBD1 (6 bases). The CDR3 totals 14 residues. V was cut by 3 bases and J by 4 bases, with 12 bases left in between. The germline V gene encodes CDR1 SGHAT and CDR2 FQNNGV. This chain's CDR3 is CASSFLRGTYGYTF. DNA of the CDR3: TGTGCCAGCAGCTTCCTCAGGGGAACCTATGGCTACACCTTC.